This T cell receptor (beta chain) was found in a study of vaccination and CD4 T cells after COVID-19. Scientists ran DNA taken from cultured CD4+ T cells through the Oncomine TCR Beta short-read assay for sequencing. From the PCR reads, TCRdb called clonotypes with MiXCR, one entry per CDR3 protein. The profile shows about 4,000 distinct CDR3 sequences, around 38% of them singletons. The germline CDR1 and CDR2 sequences are SNHLY and FYNNEI. With V trimmed by 6 bases and J by 4 bases, 12 bases remained unmatched. The CDR3 runs 16 residues. Treatment defined: approximately nine-day PBMC culture with coronavirus spike peptide pools or control peptides (ViraFEST assay). By negative selection, CD4+ T cells were isolated once culture had run for approximately 9 days. A note on this clonotype: No antigen is known for it.

The genes are TRBV2 and TRBJ1-1; 9 nucleotides match TRBD1. Sequencing input: CD4+ T cells from blood, cultured in vitro. The clonotype originates from a human donor who had recovered from COVID-19. CDR3 protein: CASRGAGTGPGTEAFF. The CDR3 coding sequence is TGTGCCAGCAGGGGGGCGGGGACAGGGCCCGGCACTGAAGCTTTCTTT.